A single sample is the source of the 16 T cell receptor beta chains below, sequenced in a study of control samples from healthy donors and cancer patients (dated by TCRdb to about 2020). Library preparation was by the immunoSEQ multiplex PCR assay. In TCRdb, the immuneACCESS table is reduced to in-frame sequences with V and J assigned. These tables do not hold every clone; where another copy was compared, an unresolved V gene accounts for under half, and the others remain unexplained. The sample contains tens of thousands of clones, under 95% of them found a single time. The ten largest clones add up to approximately 0.95% of the sample. The sample consisted of PBMCs. These receptors originate from a man aged 25-45 years with colorectal cancer.

The chain couples TRBV29-1 to TRBJ1-1; possible D gene TRBD1, 5 bases. Germline CDR1 SQVTM, CDR2 ANQGSEA. The CDR3 sequence is 12 residues long. V lost 6 bases and J 3 bases, leaving 11 bases between the germline ends. CDR3 nucleotide sequence: TGCAGCGTCTTAGACAGCTACACTGAAGCTTTCTTT. It codes for CSVLDSYTEAFF.

This chain connects TRBV3-1 (or the pseudogene TRBV3-2) to TRBJ2-3, with TRBD2 matching over 10 bases. CDR1 and CDR2 from the germline V gene are LGHDT and YNNKEL (reference sequence). The V gene end was trimmed by 0 bases and the J gene end by 4 bases; junction bases not matched to a gene: 13. This CDR3 is built from 19 residues. DNA of the CDR3: TGTGCCAGCAGCCAAGATTTGTTCGGGGCTAGCGGGGGTGCAGATACGCAGTATTTT. Translation: CASSQDLFGASGGADTQYF.

This clone has just a few counts. The chain uses TRBV7-9 and TRBJ1-1, with D hard to call. The CDR3 consists of 15 residues. Germline CDR1 is SEHNR and CDR2 is FQNEAQ (reference sequence). The V end lost 5 bases, the J end lost 1 base, and 14 bases lay between the germline ends. CDR3: CASSPPLGQNTEAFF. The CDR3 coding sequence is TGTGCCAGCAGCCCTCCTTTAGGGCAGAACACTGAAGCTTTCTTT.

The gene calls are TRBV24-1 and TRBJ2-3; D gene unclear. Germline V gene sequence: CDR1 KGHDR, CDR2 SFDVKD. CDR3 length: 15 amino acids. Trimming removed 4 bases at V and 6 bases at J, with 16 bases between. The chain's CDR3 is CATSDSSSRWDTQYF. The CDR3 region has the DNA TGTGCCACCAGTGACTCGAGCTCTCGGTGGGATACGCAGTATTTT.

In this sample, this clone turned up a few times. The CDR3 coding sequence is TGTGCCATCAGTGAGTCGAACAGGGGCTACGAGCAGTACGTC. This encodes CAISESNRGYEQYV. The gene calls are TRBV10-3 and TRBJ2-7, with 7 bases identical to TRBD1. Per the germline V gene, CDR1 is ENHRY and CDR2 is SYGVKD. This CDR3 contains 14 residues. The trim removed 0 bases at V and 3 bases at J, leaving 2 bases unmatched.

The CDR3 protein is CASGSQGACGELFF. The DNA for the CDR3 is TGTGCTAGTGGTTCACAGGGGGCGTGCGGGGAGCTGTTTTTT. This rearrangement joins TRBV12-5 to TRBJ2-2; 9 nucleotides line up with TRBD1. This CDR3 is 14 amino acids long. Trimming cost V 4 bases and J 7 bases; bases outside gene matches: 4. Germline V lookup: CDR1 LGHNT, CDR2 FRNRAP.

The rearrangement links TRBV19 to TRBJ1-1, with TRBD1 identical over 7 bases. Germline CDR1 and CDR2: LNHDA and SQIVND (reference sequence). The CDR3 is 15 amino acids. The V and J ends lost 5 bases and 1 base, in that order; junction bases with no gene match: 7. CDR3 amino acids: CASSDRTGQNTEAFF. Written as DNA, the CDR3 is TGTGCCAGTAGTGACCGGACAGGACAGAACACTGAAGCTTTCTTT.

The rearrangement joins TRBV13 to TRBJ1-2; D is undetermined. The germline V gene has CDR1 PRHDT and CDR2 FYEKMQ (reference sequence). V was trimmed by 3 bases and J by 4 bases, leaving 15 bases between them. The CDR3 spans 15 residues. CDR3 amino acids: CASSFSGSGVYGYTF. The CDR3 DNA sequence: TGTGCCAGCAGCTTCAGTGGCAGTGGGGTCTATGGCTACACCTTC.

The rearrangement uses TRBV5-1 and TRBJ1-2; no definite D call. Germline V gene data show CDR1 as SGHRS and CDR2 as YFSETQ. The CDR3 has 14 residues. V shed 4 bases and J shed 5 bases, with 15 bases lying between them. CDR3 in amino acids: CASSPPIDSYGYTF. The CDR3, as DNA: TGCGCCAGCAGCCCCCCCATAGACTCATATGGCTACACCTTC.

The chain links TRBV6-6 to TRBJ2-3; TRBD2 agrees at 7 bases. The germline V gene has CDR1 MNHNY and CDR2 SVGAGI (reference sequence). CDR3 length: 15 residues. Trimming at V came to 2 bases and at J to 3 bases, leaving 5 bases not matched to a gene. The CDR3 loop reads CASSYVAGETDTQYF. The CDR3 bases are TGTGCCAGCAGTTACGTCGCGGGGGAGACAGATACGCAGTATTTT.

The CDR3 region has the DNA TGTGCCAGCAGTGATTTAGGGACAGGGACCTCGCGTGAGCAGTACTTC. Translating it yields CASSDLGTGTSREQYF. V gene TRBV6-1 combines with J gene TRBJ2-7; TRBD1 aligns across 9 bases. Germline V gives CDR1 MNHNS, CDR2 SASEGT. The CDR3 length is 16 residues. Trimming took 3 bases from V and 7 from J; bases not matched to a gene: 13.

The V gene is TRBV19, the J gene TRBJ1-5, with TRBD1 identical over 10 bases. The CDR3 contains 15 residues. Trimming cost V 5 bases and J 6 bases; bases outside gene matches: 7. CDR1 is LNHDA, CDR2 SQIVND, per germline (reference sequence). CDR3 in DNA: TGTGCCAGTAGTTCCCCGGGACAGGGGACTCAGCCCCAGCATTTT. Encoded protein: CASSSPGQGTQPQHF.

The genes are TRBV5-1 and TRBJ1-4; D unclear. The CDR3 sequence is 14 residues long. Germline values: CDR1 SGHRS, CDR2 YFSETQ. V was pared by 4 bases and J by 0 bases, with 7 bases between. The CDR3 region is CASSRDATNEKLFF. The CDR3 coding sequence is TGCGCCAGCAGCCGAGATGCAACTAATGAAAAACTGTTTTTT.

This rearrangement joins TRBV19 to TRBJ2-7, with 12 bases matching TRBD2. V was pared by 6 bases and J by 0 bases, with 12 bases of the junction left unmatched. Germline V lookup: CDR1 LNHDA, CDR2 SQIVND (reference sequence). The CDR3 has 18 residues. The CDR3 coding sequence is TGTGCCAGTAGCCTAAGGACTAGCGGGGCGTCTAGCTCCTACGAGCAGTACTTC. Its translation is CASSLRTSGASSSYEQYF.

This clone was counted once. This chain uses TRBV5-1 with TRBJ2-5; the D gene is possibly TRBD1 (7 bases). The V and J ends lost 4 bases and 3 bases respectively, with 16 bases between them. Germline V gene sequence: CDR1 SGHRS, CDR2 YFSETQ. The CDR3 loop spans 15 amino acids. This chain's CDR3 is CASSPIGGGKETQYF. The CDR3 bases are TGCGCCAGCAGCCCTATAGGGGGCGGGAAAGAGACCCAGTACTTC. Filled out from reference TRBV5-1 and TRBJ2-5, the complete variable domain reads KAGVTQTPRYLIKTRGQQVTLSCSPISGHRSVSWYQQTPGQGLQFLFEYFSETQRNKGNFPGRFSGRQFSNSRSEMNVSTLELGDSALYLCASSPIGGGKETQYFGPGTRLLVL.

This clone occurred once. V usage is TRBV27 and J usage is TRBJ2-7; weak D call: TRBD2 (5 bases). The CDR3 totals 14 residues. V lost 4 bases to trimming and J lost 2 bases, with 12 bases between them. CDR1 and CDR2 from the germline V gene are MNHEY and SMNVEV (reference sequence). The CDR3 loop is CASSSVLATYEQYF. CDR3 DNA sequence: TGTGCCAGCAGTTCGGTCTTAGCGACCTACGAGCAGTACTTC.